A selection of T cell receptor beta chains follows, all from one sample in a study of T cell responses to AZD1222 COVID-19 vaccine. The repertoire was sequenced with immunoSEQ multiplex PCR; TCRdb's copy has only in-frame clones and lacks some. The sample lists 150,000 to 200,000 clones, more than 80% occurring once. The starting material was peripheral blood, obtained on day 0 of AZD1222 vaccination. The receptors derive from an adult in good health. Both conserved end residues are part of each CDR3. Each record gives: clone size, D gene, V gene, J gene, CDR3 DNA, CDR3 protein. The D gene is left open where the match is weak. Size is stated for part of the rows, as once, few or many counts, or as a class when the clone is expanded.

clone size: -; D gene: -; V gene: TRBV3-1/TRBV3-2; J gene: TRBJ2-3; CDR3 DNA: TGTGCCAGCAGCCATCGGCGGAACACAGATACGCAGTATTTT; CDR3 protein: CASSHRRNTDTQYF
clone size: -; D gene: -; V gene: TRBV7-9; J gene: TRBJ2-4; CDR3 DNA: TGTGCCAGCAGCTTTCCAGTGCCGGCTGACATTCAGTACTTC; CDR3 protein: CASSFPVPADIQYF
clone size: -; D gene: -; V gene: TRBV9; J gene: TRBJ1-4; CDR3 DNA: TGTGCCAGCAGCAGACGTACCGCAGCGGATAATGAAAAACTGTTTTTT; CDR3 protein: CASSRRTAADNEKLFF
clone size: -; D gene: -; V gene: TRBV7-9; J gene: TRBJ1-2; CDR3 DNA: TGTGCCAGCAGCTCCCACACCTTC; CDR3 protein: CASSSHTF
clone size: -; D gene: -; V gene: TRBV6-4; J gene: TRBJ1-1; CDR3 DNA: TGTGCCAGAGACACTGAAGCTTTCTTT; CDR3 protein: CARDTEAFF
clone size: once; D gene: -; V gene: TRBV19; J gene: TRBJ2-1; CDR3 DNA: TGTGCCAGTAGTTTTTTCAGGAGCGACTCCTACAATGAGCAGTTCTTC; CDR3 protein: CASSFFRSDSYNEQFF
clone size: -; D gene: TRBD2; V gene: TRBV11-3; J gene: TRBJ2-1; CDR3 DNA: TGTGCCAGCAGCCCACCACTTAGCGGGGGTCCCCTCTCCTACAATGAGCAGTTCTTC; CDR3 protein: CASSPPLSGGPLSYNEQFF
clone size: once; D gene: -; V gene: TRBV19; J gene: TRBJ1-1; CDR3 DNA: TGTGCCAGTATGGGGGGGATCGGAGCTTTCTTT; CDR3 protein: CASMGGIGAFF
clone size: -; D gene: -; V gene: TRBV5-1; J gene: TRBJ1-6; CDR3 DNA: TGCGCCAGCAGCCAGTCGGGGGGGCCCCTCCACTTT; CDR3 protein: CASSQSGGPLHF
clone size: -; D gene: -; V gene: TRBV20-1; J gene: TRBJ2-3; CDR3 DNA: TGCAGTGCTAGTAGCAGCACAGATACGCAGTATTTT; CDR3 protein: CSASSSTDTQYF
clone size: -; D gene: -; V gene: TRBV5-1; J gene: TRBJ2-3; CDR3 DNA: TGCGCCAGCAGCGTAAGCAGGAGCACAGATACGCAGTATTTT; CDR3 protein: CASSVSRSTDTQYF
clone size: -; D gene: TRBD2; V gene: TRBV5-4; J gene: TRBJ2-7; CDR3 DNA: TGTGCCAGCAGCTTTAGCGGGGGCTCCTACGAGCAGTACTTC; CDR3 protein: CASSFSGGSYEQYF
clone size: once; D gene: TRBD2; V gene: TRBV19; J gene: TRBJ2-1; CDR3 DNA: TGTGCCAGTAGTATGGGGACTAGTTTCTGGAATGAGCAGTTCTTC; CDR3 protein: CASSMGTSFWNEQFF
clone size: -; D gene: TRBD1; V gene: TRBV5-1; J gene: TRBJ1-1; CDR3 DNA: TGCGCCAGCAGCTTTGGGACAGGGGACACTGAAGCTTTCTTT; CDR3 protein: CASSFGTGDTEAFF
clone size: -; D gene: TRBD1; V gene: TRBV19; J gene: TRBJ1-1; CDR3 DNA: TGTGCCAGTAGTGTGCAGGGGGGAAACACTGAAGCTTTCTTT; CDR3 protein: CASSVQGGNTEAFF
clone size: -; D gene: TRBD1; V gene: TRBV18; J gene: TRBJ2-1; CDR3 DNA: TGTGCCAGCTCACCACCCCGACAGGGGGCTCAAAATGAGCAGTTCTTC; CDR3 protein: CASSPPRQGAQNEQFF
clone size: -; D gene: -; V gene: TRBV5-1; J gene: TRBJ1-2; CDR3 DNA: TGCGCCAGCAGCTTGTCTACACCTCCCTATGGCTACACCTTC; CDR3 protein: CASSLSTPPYGYTF